These T cell receptor beta chains were read from a single sample in a study of cytomegalovirus exposure and HLA in healthy donors. TCRdb keeps only in-frame clones here, not all; method: immunoSEQ multiplex PCR. Of 100,000 to 150,000 clones listed, roughly 80% are singletons. The specimen sequenced was PBMCs. These receptors all stem from a man aged 18 to 29 in good health and CMV-seropositive. CDR3s include the opening cysteine and the closing phenylalanine or tryptophan. Fields, in order: CDR3 protein, CDR3 DNA, clone size, D gene, J gene, V gene. A D gene is named only where the DNA matches it firmly. The size entry is marked missing in some rows and otherwise reads once, few, many or a size class.

CDR3aa: CASSLYDRGEKLFF; CDR3nt: TGTGCCAGCAGCTTATATGACAGGGGGGAAAAACTGTTTTTT; abundance: -; d_gene: TRBD1; j_gene: TRBJ1-4; v_gene: TRBV7-9
CDR3aa: CASSREDRVLTDTQYF; CDR3nt: TGTGCCAGTAGTAGGGAGGACAGGGTCCTCACAGATACGCAGTATTTT; abundance: -; d_gene: TRBD1; j_gene: TRBJ2-3; v_gene: TRBV19
CDR3aa: CASSPSLLTGAYEQYF; CDR3nt: TGTGCCAGCAGCCCGTCGTTGTTGACAGGGGCCTACGAGCAGTACTTC; abundance: once; d_gene: TRBD1; j_gene: TRBJ2-7; v_gene: TRBV4-2
CDR3aa: CAISAGTGNTDTQYF; CDR3nt: TGTGCCATCAGTGCCGGGACAGGGAACACAGATACGCAGTATTTT; abundance: once; d_gene: TRBD1; j_gene: TRBJ2-3; v_gene: TRBV10-3
CDR3aa: CASSLDRGQGEGGYTF; CDR3nt: TGTGCCAGCAGCTTGGATCGAGGGCAGGGGGAAGGTGGCTACACCTTC; abundance: -; d_gene: TRBD1; j_gene: TRBJ1-2; v_gene: TRBV5-4
CDR3aa: CASSPGTYSGAYNEQFF; CDR3nt: TGTGCCAGCTCACCAGGGACCTACAGCGGGGCCTACAATGAGCAGTTCTTC; abundance: -; d_gene: TRBD2; j_gene: TRBJ2-1; v_gene: TRBV18
CDR3aa: CATKPGLANDEQFF; CDR3nt: TGTGCCACCAAACCGGGACTAGCGAACGATGAGCAGTTCTTC; abundance: -; d_gene: TRBD2; j_gene: TRBJ2-1; v_gene: TRBV27
CDR3aa: CASSFSGLAGGREQYF; CDR3nt: TGTGCCAGCAGCTTCTCCGGACTAGCGGGGGGGCGAGAGCAGTACTTC; abundance: -; d_gene: TRBD2; j_gene: TRBJ2-7; v_gene: TRBV7-9
CDR3aa: CASSKGGVGNQPQHF; CDR3nt: TGTGCCAGCAGCAAGGGGGGGGTTGGCAATCAGCCCCAGCATTTT; abundance: -; d_gene: -; j_gene: TRBJ1-5; v_gene: TRBV6-5
CDR3aa: CASSAMGQGTGELFF; CDR3nt: TGTGCCAGCAGCGCCATGGGACAGGGGACCGGGGAGCTGTTTTTT; abundance: -; d_gene: TRBD1; j_gene: TRBJ2-2; v_gene: TRBV9
CDR3aa: CASSSLDPTGTYEQYF; CDR3nt: TGTGCCAGCAGCTCCCTAGACCCGACAGGTACCTACGAGCAGTACTTC; abundance: -; d_gene: -; j_gene: TRBJ2-7; v_gene: TRBV7-9
CDR3aa: CASRASGTFLDEQFF; CDR3nt: TGTGCCAGCAGAGCAAGCGGGACGTTTTTGGATGAGCAGTTCTTC; abundance: -; d_gene: TRBD2; j_gene: TRBJ2-1; v_gene: TRBV2
CDR3aa: CASSFVTGVYNEQFF; CDR3nt: TGTGCCAGCAGCTTTGTCACAGGGGTATACAATGAGCAGTTCTTC; abundance: -; d_gene: TRBD1; j_gene: TRBJ2-1; v_gene: TRBV7-6
CDR3aa: CASSGQGPSEQYF; CDR3nt: TGTGCCAGCAGCGGACAGGGACCGAGCGAGCAGTACTTC; abundance: -; d_gene: TRBD1; j_gene: TRBJ2-7; v_gene: TRBV7-6
CDR3aa: CASSVGGGIAGEQYF; CDR3nt: TGTGCCAGCAGCGTAGGCGGTGGGATAGCGGGGGAGCAGTACTTC; abundance: -; d_gene: TRBD2; j_gene: TRBJ2-7; v_gene: TRBV9
CDR3aa: CASGLGGRGLNTEAFF; CDR3nt: TGTGCTAGTGGTTTAGGGGGCAGGGGCCTGAACACTGAAGCTTTCTTT; abundance: -; d_gene: TRBD1; j_gene: TRBJ1-1; v_gene: TRBV12-5
CDR3aa: CAWRSTGTNTEAFF; CDR3nt: TGTGCCTGGAGAAGTACAGGGACGAACACTGAAGCTTTCTTT; abundance: -; d_gene: -; j_gene: TRBJ1-1; v_gene: TRBV30
CDR3aa: CSSSLLGQGNNEKLFF; CDR3nt: TGTTCCAGCAGCTTACTAGGACAGGGGAATAATGAAAAACTGTTTTTT; abundance: few; d_gene: TRBD1; j_gene: TRBJ1-4; v_gene: TRBV7-9
CDR3aa: CASSSDRGKAFF; CDR3nt: TGTGCCAGCAGCTCAGACAGGGGTAAAGCTTTCTTT; abundance: -; d_gene: TRBD1; j_gene: TRBJ1-1; v_gene: TRBV7-9
CDR3aa: CASSLVQGRQHF; CDR3nt: TGTGCCAGCAGCTTAGTTCAGGGTCGTCAGCATTTT; abundance: -; d_gene: -; j_gene: TRBJ1-5; v_gene: TRBV7-9
CDR3aa: CSSSQGRGNTGELFF; CDR3nt: TGTTCCAGCAGCCAAGGGAGGGGGAACACCGGGGAGCTGTTTTTT; abundance: -; d_gene: TRBD2; j_gene: TRBJ2-2; v_gene: TRBV7-9
CDR3aa: CASSLAQNGVYGYTF; CDR3nt: TGTGCCAGCAGCTTAGCACAGAACGGTGTCTATGGCTACACCTTC; abundance: -; d_gene: -; j_gene: TRBJ1-2; v_gene: TRBV7-2
CDR3aa: CSAENAETQYF; CDR3nt: TGCAGTGCCGAGAACGCAGAGACCCAGTACTTC; abundance: -; d_gene: -; j_gene: TRBJ2-5; v_gene: TRBV20-1
CDR3aa: CASTVTGIGTQYF; CDR3nt: TGCGCCAGCACCGTGACAGGCATAGGGACCCAGTACTTC; abundance: -; d_gene: -; j_gene: TRBJ2-5; v_gene: TRBV10-2
CDR3aa: CASRYRGSNTDAFF; CDR3nt: TGTGCCAGCAGGTACAGGGGATCGAACACTGACGCTTTCTTT; abundance: -; d_gene: TRBD1; j_gene: TRBJ1-1; v_gene: TRBV6-6
CDR3aa: CASSGVSGGNQETQYF; CDR3nt: TGTGCCAGCAGTGGTGTGAGCGGGGGGAACCAAGAGACCCAGTACTTC; abundance: few; d_gene: TRBD2; j_gene: TRBJ2-5; v_gene: TRBV25-1
CDR3aa: CASSPFSGQVNEKLFF; CDR3nt: TGTGCCAGCTCACCATTTTCAGGCCAGGTTAATGAAAAACTGTTTTTT; abundance: -; d_gene: -; j_gene: TRBJ1-4; v_gene: TRBV18
CDR3aa: CASEVSGFNEKLFF; CDR3nt: TGTGCCAGCGAGGTGTCTGGTTTTAATGAAAAACTGTTTTTT; abundance: -; d_gene: -; j_gene: TRBJ1-4; v_gene: TRBV6-1
CDR3aa: CASSLGQEAFF; CDR3nt: TGTGCCAGCAGCCTGGGGCAGGAAGCTTTCTTT; abundance: few; d_gene: -; j_gene: TRBJ1-1; v_gene: TRBV6-1
CDR3aa: CASSPWGDHSSYEQYF; CDR3nt: TGTGCCAGCAGCCCGTGGGGGGACCACAGCTCCTACGAGCAGTACTTC; abundance: -; d_gene: -; j_gene: TRBJ2-7; v_gene: TRBV7-6
CDR3aa: CAWSTPKWTAQQNIQYF; CDR3nt: TGTGCCTGGAGTACCCCAAAATGGACAGCACAACAAAACATTCAGTACTTC; abundance: -; d_gene: -; j_gene: TRBJ2-4; v_gene: TRBV30
CDR3aa: CASSSLDRHYEQYF; CDR3nt: TGTGCCAGCAGCTCGTTAGACAGGCACTACGAGCAGTACTTC; abundance: -; d_gene: -; j_gene: TRBJ2-7; v_gene: TRBV11-2
CDR3aa: CASSQGSNTEAFF; CDR3nt: TGCGCCAGCTCTCAGGGCTCGAACACTGAAGCTTTCTTT; abundance: -; d_gene: -; j_gene: TRBJ1-1; v_gene: TRBV5-1
CDR3aa: CASSIGGLAGKYTDTQYF; CDR3nt: TGTGCCAGTAGTATAGGGGGACTAGCGGGGAAATACACAGATACGCAGTATTTT; abundance: few; d_gene: TRBD2; j_gene: TRBJ2-3; v_gene: TRBV19
CDR3aa: CASSFGTGSSYNSPLHF; CDR3nt: TGTGCCAGCAGCTTCGGGACAGGGAGCTCCTATAATTCACCCCTCCACTTT; abundance: -; d_gene: TRBD1; j_gene: TRBJ1-6; v_gene: TRBV11-2
CDR3aa: CASSPRVDTQYF; CDR3nt: TGCGCCAGCAGCCCCAGGGTGGATACGCAGTATTTT; abundance: -; d_gene: -; j_gene: TRBJ2-3; v_gene: TRBV5-1
CDR3aa: CAWSGGGIGYEQYF; CDR3nt: TGTGCCTGGAGCGGGGGGGGAATTGGCTACGAGCAGTACTTC; abundance: -; d_gene: TRBD2; j_gene: TRBJ2-7; v_gene: TRBV30
CDR3aa: CAISESTRVFHF; CDR3nt: TGTGCCATCAGTGAGTCGACTCGAGTCTTCCACTTT; abundance: -; d_gene: -; j_gene: TRBJ1-6; v_gene: TRBV10-3
CDR3aa: CASSAFPGSNTEAFF; CDR3nt: TGTGCCAGCAGCGCCTTTCCAGGATCCAACACTGAAGCTTTCTTT; abundance: few; d_gene: -; j_gene: TRBJ1-1; v_gene: TRBV5-5
CDR3aa: CASSTGVGGTEAFF; CDR3nt: TGTGCCAGCAGCACAGGGGTTGGGGGGACTGAAGCTTTCTTT; abundance: few; d_gene: TRBD1; j_gene: TRBJ1-1; v_gene: TRBV7-9
CDR3aa: CASSGGSTYEQYF; CDR3nt: TGTGCCAGCAGTGGCGGGAGCACTTACGAGCAGTACTTC; abundance: -; d_gene: TRBD2; j_gene: TRBJ2-7; v_gene: TRBV2
CDR3aa: CASSRGPDSNEQFF; CDR3nt: TGTGCCAGCAGTCGAGGGCCGGACAGTAATGAGCAGTTCTTC; abundance: -; d_gene: -; j_gene: TRBJ2-1; v_gene: TRBV6-5
CDR3aa: CASSTGSNQPQHF; CDR3nt: TGTGCCAGCAGTACAGGGTCCAATCAGCCCCAGCATTTT; abundance: few; d_gene: -; j_gene: TRBJ1-5; v_gene: TRBV6-5
CDR3aa: CASREEYTDTQYF; CDR3nt: TGTGCCAGCAGAGAGGAGTACACAGATACGCAGTATTTT; abundance: -; d_gene: -; j_gene: TRBJ2-3; v_gene: TRBV13
CDR3aa: CASSRDSSNYGYTF; CDR3nt: TGTGCCAGCAGCCGGGACAGCTCTAACTATGGCTACACCTTC; abundance: -; d_gene: TRBD1; j_gene: TRBJ1-2; v_gene: TRBV7-2
CDR3aa: CASSLAGGEQFF; CDR3nt: TGTGCCAGCAGCTTAGCAGGGGGTGAGCAGTTCTTC; abundance: -; d_gene: -; j_gene: TRBJ2-1; v_gene: TRBV7-8
CDR3aa: CASTPGLADNEQFF; CDR3nt: TGTGCCAGCACCCCGGGACTAGCGGACAATGAGCAGTTCTTC; abundance: -; d_gene: TRBD2; j_gene: TRBJ2-1; v_gene: TRBV7-2
CDR3aa: CASSLLGQGLGKETQYF; CDR3nt: TGTGCCAGCTCACTCCTCGGACAGGGGCTGGGAAAAGAGACCCAGTACTTC; abundance: few; d_gene: TRBD1; j_gene: TRBJ2-5; v_gene: TRBV18
CDR3aa: CASSSRQGATDTQYF; CDR3nt: TGTGCCAGCAGCTCTCGACAGGGGGCAACAGATACGCAGTATTTT; abundance: -; d_gene: TRBD1; j_gene: TRBJ2-3; v_gene: TRBV7-2
CDR3aa: CASSQGQISYEQYF; CDR3nt: TGTGCCAGCAGTCAGGGACAGATCTCCTACGAGCAGTACTTC; abundance: -; d_gene: TRBD1; j_gene: TRBJ2-7; v_gene: TRBV6-5
CDR3aa: CASSALQGLTEAFF; CDR3nt: TGTGCCAGCAGCGCACTACAGGGGCTCACTGAAGCTTTCTTT; abundance: -; d_gene: TRBD1; j_gene: TRBJ1-1; v_gene: TRBV11-2
CDR3aa: CASRSPRDGGQYEQYF; CDR3nt: TGTGCCAGCAGAAGTCCCCGCGACGGGGGACAGTACGAGCAGTACTTC; abundance: once; d_gene: -; j_gene: TRBJ2-7; v_gene: TRBV27
CDR3aa: CASSLLDSSTDTQYF; CDR3nt: TGTGCCAGCAGCTTACTTGACAGTAGCACAGATACGCAGTATTTT; abundance: -; d_gene: -; j_gene: TRBJ2-3; v_gene: TRBV7-9
CDR3aa: CASSLSGRQGETQYF; CDR3nt: TGTGCCAGCAGCTTGAGCGGGAGACAGGGAGAGACCCAGTACTTC; abundance: -; d_gene: -; j_gene: TRBJ2-5; v_gene: TRBV11-2
CDR3aa: CASSQGTQHGYTF; CDR3nt: TGCGCCAGCAGCCAGGGAACTCAACATGGCTACACCTTC; abundance: -; d_gene: -; j_gene: TRBJ1-2; v_gene: TRBV5-1
CDR3aa: CASSLGLRVGYSGLEQYF; CDR3nt: TGTGCCAGCAGCTTAGGCCTAAGAGTTGGTTACTCAGGACTTGAGCAGTACTTC; abundance: -; d_gene: -; j_gene: TRBJ2-7; v_gene: TRBV13
CDR3aa: CASRDQQGFGYGYTF; CDR3nt: TGTGCCAGCAGAGACCAACAGGGGTTTGGCTATGGCTACACCTTC; abundance: -; d_gene: TRBD1; j_gene: TRBJ1-2; v_gene: TRBV2
CDR3aa: CASSRSQGLVYEQYF; CDR3nt: TGCGCCAGCAGCCGATCCCAGGGATTGGTCTACGAGCAGTACTTC; abundance: once; d_gene: -; j_gene: TRBJ2-7; v_gene: TRBV5-1
CDR3aa: CASSLRSGTGSYNEQFF; CDR3nt: TGCGCCAGCAGCTTGCGTTCTGGGACAGGCTCCTACAATGAGCAGTTCTTC; abundance: -; d_gene: TRBD1; j_gene: TRBJ2-1; v_gene: TRBV5-1